Below, 15 T cell receptor beta chains from the same sample are listed, as sequenced in a study of cytomegalovirus exposure and HLA in healthy donors. The PCR contained 60 Vbeta and 13 Jbeta primers. Sequencing used immunoSEQ multiplex PCR; TCRdb keeps in-frame clones, though not all of them. This table has under 200,000 clones, 70% to 80% appearing once. Sequencing was performed on PBMCs. The receptors were gathered from a male donor in good health and CMV-seropositive.

The sample holds a few counts of this clone. The chain carries TRBV5-6 and TRBJ1-3, with 8 positions matching TRBD1. The germline CDR1 and CDR2 sequences are SGHDT and YYEEEE. V lost 2 bases and J lost 0; bases outside the gene matches: 4. The CDR3 contains 16 residues. The DNA for the CDR3 is TGTGCCAGCAGCTTCGGGACAGGCAACTCTGGAAACACCATATATTTT. Protein: CASSFGTGNSGNTIYF.

The V call is TRBV4-1, the J call TRBJ1-4, with TRBD1 matching over 8 bases. The ends lost 0 bases at V and 8 bases at J; junction bases unmatched: 11. The CDR3 is made up of 17 amino acids. CDR1 is MGHRA, CDR2 YSYEKL, per germline. In DNA, the CDR3 is TGCGCCAGCAGCCAAGAAACTCCGGGACAGGTCCAAGAAAAACTGTTTTTT. Protein: CASSQETPGQVQEKLFF.

The rearrangement joins TRBV5-1 to TRBJ2-1; a weak D match, TRBD2 (6 bases). CDR1 is SGHRS, CDR2 YFSETQ, per germline. The V end was cut by 2 bases, the J end by 10 bases, with 19 bases between. The CDR3 covers 15 residues. CDR3 protein: CASSFLLTSREEQFF. The CDR3 coding sequence is TGCGCCAGCAGCTTCCTCCTTACTAGTCGGGAGGAGCAGTTCTTC.

V and J are TRBV9 and TRBJ1-2, with TRBD1 matching 9 bases. The CDR3 contains 13 residues. The germline CDR1 and CDR2 sequences are SGDLS and YYNGEE. Germline trimming cut 3 bases from V and 7 bases from J; bases unmatched to any gene: 4. CDR3 DNA sequence: TGTGCCAGCAGCGGGACAGGGGCTGGTGGCTACACCTTC. Its translation: CASSGTGAGGYTF.

V and J are TRBV27 and TRBJ2-1, with TRBD1 as a possible D gene (5 bases). Trimming took off 0 bases at V and 7 bases at J, with 7 bases between the two ends. This CDR3 is 13 amino acids long. Germline values: CDR1 MNHEY, CDR2 SMNVEV (reference sequence). The CDR3 nucleotides are TGTGCCAGCAGTTTATCGGGGCGGAATGAGCAGTTCTTC. Translated: CASSLSGRNEQFF.

The chain links TRBV19 to TRBJ1-5; a possible D gene is TRBD1 (6 bases). Germline CDR1 and CDR2: LNHDA and SQIVND (reference sequence). The CDR3 consists of 15 residues. Between the trimmed V and J ends, which lost 3 bases and 3 bases, there was a span of 12 bases. The chain's CDR3 is CASSIWNRDNQPQHF. DNA of the CDR3: TGTGCCAGTAGTATTTGGAACAGGGACAATCAGCCCCAGCATTTT.

The table lists this clone with a count of one. The CDR3: CATAGGTGVTVPFF. The CDR3 region has the DNA TGTGCCACCGCCGGGGGCACAGGGGTCACGGTTCCGTTCTTC. The rearrangement uses TRBV28 and TRBJ2-1; possible D gene TRBD1, 7 bases. The V end was cut by 10 bases, the J end by 15 bases, with 28 bases between. This CDR3 contains 14 residues. CDR1 and CDR2 (germline): MDHEN, SYDVKM.

J is TRBJ1-2 and V is TRBV5-5, with 9 bases aligning to TRBD1. CDR1 SGHKS and CDR2 YYEKEE come from the germline V gene (reference sequence). With 5 bases clipped from V and 3 bases from J, the junction kept 11 bases outside the gene matches. This CDR3 has 16 amino acids. This chain's CDR3 is CASRTGQGRLHYGYTF. CDR3 DNA sequence: TGTGCCAGCAGAACGGGACAGGGACGCCTACACTATGGCTACACCTTC.

The chain has TRBV7-9 and TRBJ2-7, with 8 positions matching TRBD1. V dropped 5 bases and J dropped 5; count of bases not matched to a gene: 11. Germline CDR1 reads SEHNR; CDR2 reads FQNEAQ (reference sequence). The CDR3 totals 15 residues. CDR3 protein: CASSPTQTGVDEQYF. In DNA form, the CDR3 reads TGTGCCAGCAGCCCCACACAGACAGGGGTGGACGAGCAGTACTTC. Full variable domain (outside the CDR3, taken from reference TRBV7-9 and TRBJ2-7): DTGVSQNPRHKITKRGQNVTFRCDPISEHNRLYWYRQTLGQGPEFLTYFQNEAQLEKSRLLSDRFSAERPKGSFSTLEIQRTEQGDSAMYLCASSPTQTGVDEQYFGPGTRLTVT.

The chain combines TRBV15 with TRBJ1-6; D is uncertain. Trimming took off 0 bases at V and 6 bases at J, with 12 bases between the two ends. CDR1 and CDR2 from the germline V gene are LNHNV and YYDKDF (reference sequence). The CDR3 contains 16 residues. The CDR3 coding sequence is TGTGCCACCAGCAGAGAGCCAGGCCGCATTAATTCACCCCTCCACTTT. Translation gives CATSREPGRINSPLHF.

This clone occurred once. The chain has TRBV7-8 and TRBJ2-1; D unclear. The germline V gene encodes CDR1 SGHVS and CDR2 FQNEAQ. Between the trimmed V and J ends, which lost 5 bases and 9 bases, there was a span of 20 bases. The length of the CDR3 is 15 residues. As DNA, the CDR3 is TGTGCCAGCAGCCACCGGCTACAGATCGTGCGTGAGCAGTTCTTC. Protein: CASSHRLQIVREQFF.

The chain carries TRBV9 and TRBJ1-6; no definite D call. The CDR3 covers 17 residues. V gave up 0 bases and J gave up 0 bases, with 10 bases separating them. Germline assignment: CDR1 SGDLS and CDR2 YYNGEE. CDR3: CASSVAAASSYNSPLHF. CDR3 sequence (DNA): TGTGCCAGCAGCGTAGCTGCGGCGAGCTCCTATAATTCACCCCTCCACTTT.

This clone was seen more than once but under ten times. The chain joins TRBV7-2 to TRBJ1-4; no clear D gene. The CDR3 runs to 18 residues. V lost 4 bases to trimming and J lost 1 base, with 19 bases between them. In germline, CDR1 is SGHTA, CDR2 FQGNSA. The CDR3 DNA reads as TGTGCCAGCAGCTCCTCGTTCGGTGCCCACCAAACTAATGAAAAACTGTTTTTT. It codes for CASSSSFGAHQTNEKLFF.

V and J are TRBV4-3 and TRBJ1-1; no clear D gene. CDR1 is LGHNA, CDR2 YSLEER, per germline. This CDR3 region has 15 residues. Trimming removed 3 bases at V and 4 bases at J, with 15 bases between. The CDR3: CASSHTTEMGTEAFF. The CDR3 nucleotides are TGCGCCAGCAGCCACACAACGGAGATGGGCACTGAAGCTTTCTTT.

The chain recombines TRBV27 with TRBJ2-3; 7 bases fit TRBD2. The CDR3 has 16 amino acids. CDR1 is MNHEY and CDR2 is SMNVEV in the germline V gene (reference sequence). The V segment lost 7 bases and the J segment 4 bases; nucleotides outside the gene matches: 14. CDR3 in DNA: TGTGCCAGCACCAATGGAGGCGGGGGTAGTGCAGATACGCAGTATTTT. This translates into CASTNGGGGSADTQYF.